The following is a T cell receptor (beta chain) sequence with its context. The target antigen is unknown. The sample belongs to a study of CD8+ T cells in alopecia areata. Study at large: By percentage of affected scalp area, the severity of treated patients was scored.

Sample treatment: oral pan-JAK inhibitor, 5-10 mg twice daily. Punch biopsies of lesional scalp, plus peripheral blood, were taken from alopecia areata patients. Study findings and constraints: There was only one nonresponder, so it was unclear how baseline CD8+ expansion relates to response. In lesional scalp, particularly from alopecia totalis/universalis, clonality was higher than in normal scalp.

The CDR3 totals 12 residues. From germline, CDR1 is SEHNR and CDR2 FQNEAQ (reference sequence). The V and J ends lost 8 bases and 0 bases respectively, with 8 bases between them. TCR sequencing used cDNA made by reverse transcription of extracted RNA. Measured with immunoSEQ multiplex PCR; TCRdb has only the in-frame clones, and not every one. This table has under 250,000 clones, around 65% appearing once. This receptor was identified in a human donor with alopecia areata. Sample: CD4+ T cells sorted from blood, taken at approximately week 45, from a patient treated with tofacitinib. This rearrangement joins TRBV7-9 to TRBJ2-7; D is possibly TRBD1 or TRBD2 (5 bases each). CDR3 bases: TGTGCCAGCGGGGGAAGCTCCTACGAGCAGTACTTC. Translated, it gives CASGGSSYEQYF.